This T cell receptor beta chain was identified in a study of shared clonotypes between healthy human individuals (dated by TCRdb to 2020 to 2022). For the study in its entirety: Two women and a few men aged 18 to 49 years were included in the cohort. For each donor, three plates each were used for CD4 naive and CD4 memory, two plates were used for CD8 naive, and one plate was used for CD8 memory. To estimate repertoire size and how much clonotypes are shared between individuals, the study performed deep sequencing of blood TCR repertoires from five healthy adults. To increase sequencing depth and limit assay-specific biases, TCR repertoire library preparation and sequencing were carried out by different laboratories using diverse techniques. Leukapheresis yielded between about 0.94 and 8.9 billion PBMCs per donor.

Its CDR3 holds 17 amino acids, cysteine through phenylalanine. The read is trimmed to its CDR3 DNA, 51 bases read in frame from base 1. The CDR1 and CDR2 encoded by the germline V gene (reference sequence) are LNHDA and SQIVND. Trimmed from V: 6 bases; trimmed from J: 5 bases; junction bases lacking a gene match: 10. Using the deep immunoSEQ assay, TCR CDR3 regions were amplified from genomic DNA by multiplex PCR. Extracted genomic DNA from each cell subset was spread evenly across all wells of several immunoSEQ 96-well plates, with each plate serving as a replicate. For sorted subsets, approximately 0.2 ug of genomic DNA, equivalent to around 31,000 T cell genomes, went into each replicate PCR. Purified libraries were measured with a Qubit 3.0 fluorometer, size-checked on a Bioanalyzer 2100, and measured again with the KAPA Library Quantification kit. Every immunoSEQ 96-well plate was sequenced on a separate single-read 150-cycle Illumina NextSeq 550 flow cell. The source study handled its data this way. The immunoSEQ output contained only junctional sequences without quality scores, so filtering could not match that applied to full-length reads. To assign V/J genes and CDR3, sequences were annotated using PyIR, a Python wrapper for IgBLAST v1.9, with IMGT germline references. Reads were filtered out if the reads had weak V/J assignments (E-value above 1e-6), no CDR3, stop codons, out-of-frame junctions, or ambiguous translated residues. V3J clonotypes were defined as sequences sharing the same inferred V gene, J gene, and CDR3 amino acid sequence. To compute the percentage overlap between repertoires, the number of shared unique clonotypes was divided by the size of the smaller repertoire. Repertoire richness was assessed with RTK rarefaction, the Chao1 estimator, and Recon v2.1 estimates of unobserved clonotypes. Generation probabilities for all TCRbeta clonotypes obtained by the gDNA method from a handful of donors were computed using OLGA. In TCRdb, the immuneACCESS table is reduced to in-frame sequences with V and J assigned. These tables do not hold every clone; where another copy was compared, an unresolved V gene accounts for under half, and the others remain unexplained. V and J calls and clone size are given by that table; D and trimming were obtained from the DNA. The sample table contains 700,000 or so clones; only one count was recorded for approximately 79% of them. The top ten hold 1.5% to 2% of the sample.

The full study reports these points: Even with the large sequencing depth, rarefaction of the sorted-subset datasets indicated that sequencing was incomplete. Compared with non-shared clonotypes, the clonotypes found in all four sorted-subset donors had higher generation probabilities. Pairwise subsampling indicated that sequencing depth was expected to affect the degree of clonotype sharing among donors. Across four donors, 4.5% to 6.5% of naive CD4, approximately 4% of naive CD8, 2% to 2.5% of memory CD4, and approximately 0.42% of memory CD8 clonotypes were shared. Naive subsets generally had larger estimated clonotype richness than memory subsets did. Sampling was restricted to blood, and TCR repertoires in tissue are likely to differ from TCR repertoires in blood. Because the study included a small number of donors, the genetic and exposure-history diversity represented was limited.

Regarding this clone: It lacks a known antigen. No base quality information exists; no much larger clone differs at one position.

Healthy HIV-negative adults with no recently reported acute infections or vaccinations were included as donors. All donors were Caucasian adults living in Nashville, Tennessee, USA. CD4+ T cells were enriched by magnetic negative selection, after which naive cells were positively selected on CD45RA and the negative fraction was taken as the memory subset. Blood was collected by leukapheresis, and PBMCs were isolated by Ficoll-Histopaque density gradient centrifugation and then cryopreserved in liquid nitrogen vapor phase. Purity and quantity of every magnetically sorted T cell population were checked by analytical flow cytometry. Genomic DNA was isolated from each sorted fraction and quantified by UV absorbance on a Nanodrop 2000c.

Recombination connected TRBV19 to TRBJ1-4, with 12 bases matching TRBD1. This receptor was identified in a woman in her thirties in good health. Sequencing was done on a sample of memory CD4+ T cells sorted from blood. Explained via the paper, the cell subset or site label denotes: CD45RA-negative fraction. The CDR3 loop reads CASSPGTGGRVNEKLFF. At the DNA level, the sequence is TGTGCCAGTAGCCCCGGGACAGGGGGCAGGGTGAATGAAAAACTGTTTTTT.